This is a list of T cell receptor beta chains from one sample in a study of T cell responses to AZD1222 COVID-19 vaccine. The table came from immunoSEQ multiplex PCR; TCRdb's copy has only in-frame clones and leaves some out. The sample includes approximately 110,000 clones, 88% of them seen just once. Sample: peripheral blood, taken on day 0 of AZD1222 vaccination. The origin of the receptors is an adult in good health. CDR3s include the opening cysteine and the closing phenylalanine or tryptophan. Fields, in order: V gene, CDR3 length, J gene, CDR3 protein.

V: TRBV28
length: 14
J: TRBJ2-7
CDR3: CASTKGGRAYEQYF

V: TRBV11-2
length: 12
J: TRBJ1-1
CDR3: CASSPARTEAFF

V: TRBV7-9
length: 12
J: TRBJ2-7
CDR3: CASSTGSYEQYF

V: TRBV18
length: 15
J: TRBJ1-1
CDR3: CASSRRQTGNTEAFF

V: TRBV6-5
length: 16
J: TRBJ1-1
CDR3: CASSYLGQGLNTEAFF

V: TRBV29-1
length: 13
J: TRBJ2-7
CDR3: CSVALAGDHEQYF

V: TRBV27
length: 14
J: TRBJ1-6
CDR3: CASTLPGPNSPLHF

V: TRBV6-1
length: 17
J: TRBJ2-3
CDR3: CASSEYGAKRGTDTQYF

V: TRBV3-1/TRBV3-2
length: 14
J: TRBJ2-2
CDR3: CASRGWTDTGELFF

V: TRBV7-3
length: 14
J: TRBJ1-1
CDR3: CASSPPGGSREAFF

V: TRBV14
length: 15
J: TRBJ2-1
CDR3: CASSQVAGGSNEQFF

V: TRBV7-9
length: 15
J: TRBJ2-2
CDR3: CASGASGRNTGELFF

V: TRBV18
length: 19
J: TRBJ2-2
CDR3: CASSRTRAASGINTGELFF

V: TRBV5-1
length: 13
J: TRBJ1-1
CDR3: CASSFNANTEAFF

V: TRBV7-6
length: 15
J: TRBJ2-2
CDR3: CASSLEPSGSGELFF

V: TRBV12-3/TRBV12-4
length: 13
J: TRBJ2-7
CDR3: CASRPNRDHEQYF

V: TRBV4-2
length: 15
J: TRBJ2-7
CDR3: CASSQGGTGSNEQYF

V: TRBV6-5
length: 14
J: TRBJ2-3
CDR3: CASSPREGADTQYF

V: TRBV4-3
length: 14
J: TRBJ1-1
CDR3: CASSRTAFTGEAFF

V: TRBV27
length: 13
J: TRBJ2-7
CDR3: CASSGQRTYEQYF

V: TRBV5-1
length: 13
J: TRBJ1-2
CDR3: CASSPGQGGGYTF

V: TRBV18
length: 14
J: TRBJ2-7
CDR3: CASSQGSSSYEQYF

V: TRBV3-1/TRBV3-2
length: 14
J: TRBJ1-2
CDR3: CASSQSSGVYGYTF

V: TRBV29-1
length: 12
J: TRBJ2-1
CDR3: CSVGLDRREQFF

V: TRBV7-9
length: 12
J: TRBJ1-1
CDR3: CASSQGGTEAFF

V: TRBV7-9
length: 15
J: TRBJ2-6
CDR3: CASSAGQGGANVLTF

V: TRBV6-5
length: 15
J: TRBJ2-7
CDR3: CAAAPEVQRSYEQYF

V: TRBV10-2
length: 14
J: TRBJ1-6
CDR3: CASSEAGGSSPLHF

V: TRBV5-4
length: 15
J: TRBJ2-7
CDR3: CASSPYPRGRGEQYF